The 16 T cell receptor beta chains in this list originate from one sample, sequenced in a study of shared clonotypes between healthy human individuals. Repertoires were generated with immunoSEQ multiplex PCR, while TCRdb's copy carries only in-frame clones and drops some. The data contain about 340,000 clones, about 73% of them singletons. Input material: memory CD4+ T cells sorted from blood. The sample's subset: CD45RA-negative fraction. The receptors come from a man aged 25-45 years in good health.

There are many counts of this clone. The chain carries TRBV11-3 and TRBJ2-7; D not certain. Trimming pared 5 bases from V and 5 bases from J, leaving 22 bases between. Germline-derived CDR1 and CDR2 are SGHNT and YENEEA. The CDR3 contains 16 residues. The CDR3 DNA sequence: TGTGCCAGCAGCCCTCGGAGCCGTTCCCAATGGAACGAGCAGTACTTC. The encoded protein is CASSPRSRSQWNEQYF.

V gene TRBV5-6 combines with J gene TRBJ1-5; 8 bases map to TRBD1. This CDR3 has 17 amino acids. The V and J ends lost 4 bases and 5 bases, in that order; junction bases with no gene match: 14. The germline V gene has CDR1 SGHDT and CDR2 YYEEEE. The CDR3 here is CASSRTAAGGFYQPQHF. Written as DNA, the CDR3 is TGTGCCAGCAGCCGTACAGCGGCAGGGGGCTTCTATCAGCCCCAGCATTTT.

J is TRBJ2-3 and V is TRBV7-9; 9 bases match TRBD2. This CDR3 is built from 16 residues. Trimming cost V 1 base and J 2 bases; bases outside gene matches: 4. The germline V gene encodes CDR1 SEHNR and CDR2 FQNEAQ (reference sequence). Here the CDR3 reads CASSLGLAGTTDTQYF. CDR3 coding DNA: TGTGCCAGCAGCTTAGGGCTAGCGGGAACCACAGATACGCAGTATTTT.

The CDR3 DNA follows: TGTGCCAGCAGCGTAGTTGCCAGCGGGGGGACCGGGGAGCTGTTTTTT. This encodes CASSVVASGGTGELFF. The chain links TRBV7-9 to TRBJ2-2, with 9 bases that match TRBD2. CDR1 and CDR2 from the germline V gene are SEHNR and FQNEAQ (reference sequence). V dropped 5 bases and J dropped 5; count of bases not matched to a gene: 9. The CDR3 covers 16 residues.

The rearrangement links TRBV2 to TRBJ1-1; D is uncertain. The V end lost 8 bases, the J end lost 2 bases, and 12 bases lay between the germline ends. The germline V gene encodes CDR1 SNHLY and CDR2 FYNNEI. There are 13 residues in the CDR3. CDR3 in DNA: TGTGCCAGCCGGGGTTACACTAACACTGAAGCTTTCTTT. It encodes CASRGYTNTEAFF.

The rearrangement uses TRBV7-9 and TRBJ2-3; weak D call: TRBD2 (5 bases). Per germline, CDR1 SEHNR and CDR2 FQNEAQ (reference sequence). The CDR3 has 16 amino acids. Trimming took off 2 bases at V and 0 bases at J, with 12 bases between the two ends. CDR3 amino acids: CASSLWRPASTDTQYF. In DNA, the CDR3 is TGTGCCAGCAGCTTATGGAGGCCCGCTAGCACAGATACGCAGTATTTT.

The gene calls are TRBV18 and TRBJ1-3; D gene unclear. From germline, CDR1 is KGHSH and CDR2 LQKENI. V gave up 1 base and J gave up 0 bases, with 10 bases separating them. This CDR3 is 16 amino acids long. In DNA, the CDR3 is TGTGCCAGCTCACCACTTCGGGGAAGCTCTGGAAACACCATATATTTT. Amino acid sequence: CASSPLRGSSGNTIYF.

The chain joins TRBV6-5 to TRBJ1-1; the D gene is possibly TRBD1 (6 bases). Germline CDR1 and CDR2: MNHEY and SVGAGI. Trimming removed 0 bases at V and 8 bases at J, with 13 bases between. This CDR3 region has 14 residues. The CDR3 reads CASSYSYRTVEAFF. DNA of the CDR3: TGTGCCAGCAGTTACTCCTACAGGACAGTAGAAGCTTTCTTT.

The chain recombines TRBV19 with TRBJ2-1; 10 positions match TRBD2. V lost 6 bases, J lost 8 bases, and 13 bases stayed unmatched. Germline V gene data show CDR1 as LNHDA and CDR2 as SQIVND (reference sequence). This CDR3 is 16 amino acids long. CDR3 sequence reads: CASSISGRGSMDEQFF. The CDR3 nucleotides read TGTGCCAGTAGCATAAGCGGGAGGGGTAGTATGGATGAGCAGTTCTTC.

The chain joins TRBV11-2 to TRBJ2-5, with D perhaps being TRBD1 or TRBD2 (6 bases each). In germline, CDR1 is SGHAT, CDR2 FQNNGV. The V end was cut by 5 bases, the J end by 5 bases, with 12 bases between. The CDR3 extends over 13 amino acids. The CDR3 sequence is CASSVRGVETQYF. CDR3 DNA sequence: TGTGCCAGCAGCGTTAGGGGGGTTGAGACCCAGTACTTC.

The rearrangement links TRBV6-5 to TRBJ1-1, with a weak D call TRBD1 (5 bases). V dropped 4 bases and J dropped 8 bases, with 11 bases sitting between them. CDR3 length: 12 amino acids. Germline V gives CDR1 MNHEY, CDR2 SVGAGI. The DNA of the CDR3 is TGTGCCAGCAGTTCCAACCGGGACGAAGCTTTCTTT. Translated: CASSSNRDEAFF.

J is TRBJ2-3 and V is TRBV25-1; the match to TRBD1 covers 8 bases. CDR1 is MGHDK and CDR2 is SYGVNS in the germline V gene. CDR3 size: 17 residues. Trimming cost V 6 bases and J 2 bases; bases outside gene matches: 13. The CDR3 region has the DNA TGTGCCAGCAGCCCGACCCGGGGACAGGCAACCACAGATACGCAGTATTTT. Translation gives CASSPTRGQATTDTQYF.

The gene calls are TRBV5-6 and TRBJ2-2; 12 nucleotides line up with TRBD2. Trimming at V came to 3 bases and at J to 1 base, leaving 1 base not matched to a gene. CDR3 size: 16 residues. Germline lookup yields CDR1 SGHDT and CDR2 YYEEEE. The CDR3 region has the DNA TGTGCCAGCAGCTGGGGACTAGCGGGGAACACCGGGGAGCTGTTTTTT. Its translation: CASSWGLAGNTGELFF.

In its sample, this clone was seen a few times. The chain uses TRBV19 and TRBJ1-5; a possible D gene is TRBD1 (5 bases). CDR3 size: 14 residues. V lost 7 bases and J lost 9, with 19 bases in between. Germline CDR1 LNHDA, CDR2 SQIVND (reference sequence). The CDR3 DNA sequence: TGTGCCAGTAAGACGGGGGTCTCGGGTTGGCCCCAGCATTTT. Translating it yields CASKTGVSGWPQHF.

The genes are TRBV2 and TRBJ1-1; D not resolved. The CDR3 contains 13 residues. In germline, CDR1 is SNHLY, CDR2 FYNNEI. Between the trimmed V and J ends, which lost 3 bases and 4 bases, there was a span of 9 bases. The CDR3 sequence is CASSDRYGTEAFF. CDR3 DNA sequence: TGTGCCAGCAGTGACAGGTACGGCACTGAAGCTTTCTTT.

The chain links TRBV6-1 to TRBJ2-7, with 8 nucleotides matching TRBD1. CDR3 length: 14 amino acids. Per the germline V gene, CDR1 is MNHNS and CDR2 is SASEGT. The J segment lost 9 bases and the V segment lost 3 bases, leaving 10 bases of the junction unmatched. The CDR3 DNA sequence: TGTGCCAGCAGTGATAGGGGACAGGCCGCCCCGCAGTACTTC. It codes for CASSDRGQAAPQYF.